This T cell receptor (beta chain) was sequenced during a study of patients and donors after allogeneic stem cell transplantation. TCRdb re-derived calls from the RT-PCR reads in MiXCR, one entry per CDR3 protein. Altogether 70,000 to 75,000 distinct CDR3 sequences are present, around 27% being singletons, with the ten largest covering more than 20%. Germline V gene sequence: CDR1 PRHDT, CDR2 FYEKMQ (reference sequence). V lost 6 bases to trimming and J lost 3 bases, with 21 bases between them. The CDR3 is 17 amino acids. This receptor was obtained from a human donor who was either an allogeneic HSCT recipient or a stem cell or donor lymphocyte infusion donor (not recorded which). It is not recorded whose cells these are; they may come from a transplant donor. Sequenced material: blood, either unsorted or a sorted T cell fraction (not recorded which). The chain has TRBV13 and TRBJ2-1; D is ambiguous. CDR3 sequence: CASSHETRAGGYNEQFF. The CDR3 bases are TGTGCCAGCAGTCACGAAACGCGCGCAGGCGGCTACAATGAGCAGTTCTTC.